The 23 T cell receptor beta chains below come from one sample, sequenced in a study of shared clonotypes between healthy human individuals. The naive CD8 fraction comprised CD45RO-negative cells positively selected for CCR7 and excluded terminally differentiated effector memory CD45RA+ cells. Clones were read by immunoSEQ multiplex PCR, and TCRdb kept only the in-frame ones, dropping some. Among about 1,800,000 clones listed, 85% to 95% were seen once. The material sequenced was naive CD8+ T cells sorted from blood. The receptors stem from a man between 18 and 29 years old in good health.

V and J are TRBV19 and TRBJ2-7, with D maybe TRBD2 (5 bases). Germline-derived CDR1 and CDR2 are LNHDA and SQIVND (reference sequence). Trimming left V 4 bases short and J 4 bases short, with 14 bases between. The CDR3 length is 14 residues. In DNA form, the CDR3 reads TGTGCCAGTAGTACCTACGGGGATAGGTACGAGCAGTACTTC. Translating it yields CASSTYGDRYEQYF.

The gene calls are TRBV13 and TRBJ2-7; D might be TRBD2 (6 bases). V lost 5 bases, J lost 3 bases, and 11 bases lay in between. This CDR3 comprises 13 residues. Germline assignment: CDR1 PRHDT and CDR2 FYEKMQ (reference sequence). The CDR3 nucleotides are TGTGCCAGCAGCACCCGGGAGCGCTACGAGCAGTACTTC. Translated: CASSTRERYEQYF.

About this clone itself: Other DNA sequences within the sample encode an identical CDR3. The chain has TRBV27 and TRBJ2-7, with a tentative D call TRBD2 (6 bases). The CDR3 contains 13 residues. Trimming left V 1 base short and J 5 bases short, with 9 bases between. CDR1 and CDR2 from the germline V gene are MNHEY and SMNVEV (reference sequence). The CDR3: CASSLFSGDEQYF. CDR3 in DNA: TGTGCCAGCAGTTTATTTTCGGGGGACGAGCAGTACTTC.

As to this clone: Mismatch with germline at one junction end may stem from a read error. The V gene is TRBV7-7, the J gene TRBJ2-2; 10 nucleotides agree with TRBD2. The CDR3 has 18 amino acids. Germline CDR1 reads SSHAT; CDR2 reads FNYEAQ (reference sequence). CDR3 DNA: TGTGCTAGCAGCTTAGAACTAGCGGGAATCGCAAACACCGGGGAGCTGTTTTTT. This translates into CASSLELAGIANTGELFF.

This clone was detected once. The chain is built from TRBV25-1 and TRBJ1-4; the D gene is possibly TRBD1 (6 bases). The CDR3 is 15 residues long. Trimming took off 1 base at V and 6 bases at J, with 12 bases between the two ends. From germline, CDR1 is MGHDK and CDR2 SYGVNS. The CDR3 here is CASSESWGRDEKLFF. The CDR3 DNA reads TGTGCCAGCAGTGAATCGTGGGGGCGAGATGAAAAACTGTTTTTT. Based on the CDR3 plus reference TRBV25-1 and TRBJ1-4, the full variable domain is EADIYQTPRYLVIGTGKKITLECSQTMGHDKMYWYQQDPGMELHLIHYSYGVNSTEKGDLSSESTVSRIRTEHFPLTLESARPSHTSQYLCASSESWGRDEKLFFGSGTQLSVL.

This sequence joins TRBV18 and TRBJ1-1; 8 nucleotides agree with TRBD1. CDR3 length: 15 residues. Germline values: CDR1 KGHSH, CDR2 LQKENI. V lost 5 bases, J lost 2 bases, and 7 bases stayed unmatched. The CDR3 DNA reads TGTGCCAGCTCAGAGGACAGGGAGGTAAACACTGAAGCTTTCTTT. This sequence encodes CASSEDREVNTEAFF.

The chain is built from TRBV4-1 and TRBJ2-2; D not certain. The CDR3 sequence is 14 residues long. Germline assignment: CDR1 MGHRA and CDR2 YSYEKL. Trimming pared 0 bases from V and 7 bases from J, leaving 9 bases between. The CDR3 loop is CASSQDKYGGELFF. The CDR3, as DNA: TGCGCCAGCAGCCAAGATAAGTACGGCGGGGAGCTGTTTTTT.

This clone occurred once. The J gene is TRBJ2-7, the V gene TRBV28; D remains unclear. There are 14 residues in the CDR3. V shed 5 bases and J shed 3 bases, with 14 bases lying between them. Germline-derived CDR1 and CDR2 are MDHEN and SYDVKM. The CDR3 reads CASSPIVSLYEQYF. The CDR3 coding sequence is TGTGCCAGCAGTCCAATTGTATCCCTCTACGAGCAGTACTTC.

This chain uses TRBV10-3 with TRBJ1-2, with D possibly being TRBD1 (5 bases). V gave up 2 bases and J gave up 8 bases, with 12 bases separating them. Per germline, CDR1 ENHRY and CDR2 SYGVKD. The CDR3 sequence is 13 residues long. CDR3 sequence (DNA): TGTGCCATCAGTGAGCCTGGGGCAAAGGGCTACACCTTC. Its translation is CAISEPGAKGYTF.

The chain is built from TRBV7-2 and TRBJ1-2, with D unresolved. Deletions cut 5 bases from V and 5 bases from J, with 18 bases between. This CDR3 comprises 15 residues. The germline V gene encodes CDR1 SGHTA and CDR2 FQGNSA. This CDR3 is CASSPVPEGWYGYTF. DNA for the CDR3: TGTGCCAGCAGCCCCGTCCCCGAGGGCTGGTATGGCTACACCTTC.

The chain has TRBV7-9 and TRBJ1-1, with 7 nucleotides matching TRBD1. CDR1 is SEHNR and CDR2 is FQNEAQ in the germline V gene (reference sequence). The CDR3 totals 15 residues. Trimming took 4 bases from V and 4 from J; bases not matched to a gene: 9. The CDR3 DNA reads TGTGCCAGCAGCTCCCATAAGACAGGGAGCACTGAAGCTTTCTTT. As protein: CASSSHKTGSTEAFF.

The genes are TRBV6-1 and TRBJ2-3, with 8 nucleotides matching TRBD2. The CDR3 consists of 15 residues. The V and J ends lost 9 bases and 2 bases, in that order; junction bases with no gene match: 10. Germline assignment: CDR1 MNHNS and CDR2 SASEGT. CDR3 coding DNA: TGTGCCAGTATCGTGGGCGGGGGGTACACAGATACGCAGTATTTT. Translating it yields CASIVGGGYTDTQYF.

The V call is TRBV27, the J call TRBJ1-3; maybe TRBD1 (5 bases). Trimming pared 3 bases from V and 3 bases from J, leaving 12 bases between. In germline, CDR1 is MNHEY, CDR2 SMNVEV (reference sequence). The CDR3 has 15 amino acids. DNA of the CDR3: TGTGCCAGCAGTTTGCAGGGTTATGGTGGAAACACCATATATTTT. Translation gives CASSLQGYGGNTIYF.

The gene calls are TRBV29-1 and TRBJ2-7; D unclear. CDR1 is SQVTM and CDR2 is ANQGSEA in the germline V gene. CDR3 length: 12 residues. V was clipped by 2 bases and J by 3 bases, with 8 bases between them. This CDR3 reads CSVEFNGYEQYF. The CDR3 DNA reads as TGCAGCGTTGAATTTAACGGCTACGAGCAGTACTTC.

The chain employs TRBV5-6 and TRBJ1-2; 7 bases are shared with TRBD1. Unmatched junction bases numbered 7, after V lost 4 bases and J lost 1 base. CDR3 length equals 15 residues. Germline-derived CDR1 and CDR2 are SGHDT and YYEEEE. The CDR3 DNA reads as TGTGCCAGCAGCCCCAATCCAGGGGGTAACTATGGCTACACCTTC. Residues: CASSPNPGGNYGYTF.

The chain uses TRBV7-6 and TRBJ1-1, with 7 bases aligning to TRBD1. The CDR3 is 15 amino acids. Germline V gene sequence: CDR1 SGHVS, CDR2 FNYEAQ. After removal of 5 bases from V and 5 bases from J, the junction contained 11 bases not matched to a gene. CDR3 nucleotides: TGTGCCAGCAGCGCAGAACAGGGGCTAGAGACTGAAGCTTTCTTT. Translation gives CASSAEQGLETEAFF.

The rearrangement uses TRBV9 and TRBJ1-2; D gene uncertain. Trimming cost V 2 bases and J 6 bases, with 14 bases left between them. The CDR3 is made up of 14 amino acids. Germline values: CDR1 SGDLS, CDR2 YYNGEE. As DNA, the CDR3 is TGTGCCAGCAGCGTCGGCAGCGCCCCAAATGGCTACACCTTC. As protein: CASSVGSAPNGYTF.

The chain uses TRBV7-8 and TRBJ2-5; D perhaps matches TRBD1 (5 bases). V lost 5 bases and J lost 6, with 19 bases in between. Germline V lookup: CDR1 SGHVS, CDR2 FQNEAQ. The CDR3 loop spans 15 amino acids. CDR3: CASSLLNEPGKTQYF. The DNA of the CDR3 is TGTGCCAGCAGCCTTTTGAACGAACCAGGGAAGACCCAGTACTTC. Full variable domain (rest looked up from reference TRBV7-8 and TRBJ2-5): GAGVSQSPRYKVAKRGQDVALRCDPISGHVSLFWYQQALGQGPEFLTYFQNEAQLDKSGLPSDRFFAERPEGSVSTLKIQRTQQEDSAVYLCASSLLNEPGKTQYFGPGTRLLVL.

Of note for this clone: The sample contains more than one DNA sequence encoding this CDR3. The chain joins TRBV4-1 to TRBJ1-6; D possibly corresponds to TRBD1 (5 bases). V dropped 1 base and J dropped 10 bases, with 11 bases sitting between them. The CDR3 loop spans 14 amino acids. From germline, CDR1 is MGHRA and CDR2 YSYEKL. In DNA, the CDR3 is TGCGCCAGCAGCCAAGTGGGCGAGGGGTCACCCCTCCACTTT. It yields the protein CASSQVGEGSPLHF.

This chain links TRBV28 with TRBJ1-5, with a weak D call TRBD1 (6 bases). V shed 6 bases and J shed 5 bases, with 11 bases lying between them. CDR3 length equals 13 residues. Germline V CDR1 and CDR2: MDHEN, SYDVKM. Here the CDR3 reads CASRGGLDQPQHF. Written as DNA, the CDR3 is TGTGCCAGCAGGGGGGGGCTGGATCAGCCCCAGCATTTT.

V usage is TRBV5-1 and J usage is TRBJ2-3; TRBD1 aligns across 12 bases. The CDR3 loop spans 17 amino acids. The ends lost 4 bases at V and 4 bases at J; junction bases unmatched: 10. Germline loops: CDR1 SGHRS, CDR2 YFSETQ. The chain's CDR3 is CASSTEPGQGAPDTQYF. CDR3 sequence (DNA): TGCGCCAGCAGCACTGAACCGGGACAGGGGGCCCCAGATACGCAGTATTTT.

The chain has TRBV13 and TRBJ2-1; D not certain. Between the trimmed V and J ends, which lost 1 base and 1 base, there was a span of 11 bases. CDR1 PRHDT and CDR2 FYEKMQ come from the germline V gene (reference sequence). This CDR3 has 16 residues. The CDR3 sequence is CASSLEGRRSYNEQFF. The CDR3 DNA reads as TGTGCCAGCAGCTTAGAAGGCCGCAGATCCTACAATGAGCAGTTCTTC.

The V gene is TRBV2, the J gene TRBJ2-1; 11 bases agree with TRBD2. Trimming removed 1 base from V and 8 bases from J; junction bases left unmatched: 4. CDR1 is SNHLY and CDR2 is FYNNEI in the germline V gene. The CDR3 covers 15 residues. The chain's CDR3 is CASSEVAGGLDEQFF. The CDR3 bases are TGTGCCAGCAGTGAAGTAGCGGGAGGGTTGGATGAGCAGTTCTTC.